A single sample gave rise to the 22 T cell receptor beta chains below, sequenced in a study of T cells in Graves' hyperthyroidism and ophthalmopathy. Amplification yielded TCR beta CDR3 regions, with RNA transcripts as the source. First-round RT-PCR targeting the TCR CDR3 was performed with the HTBI primer set. Using its own MiXCR run on the multiplex PCR reads, TCRdb lists one record per CDR3 protein. Of just under 750,000 distinct CDR3 sequences in the sample, 30% to 40% were seen once. The specimen sequenced was blood. The receptor set was obtained from a woman aged 40-49 years with Graves' hyperthyroidism.

As to this clonotype: One junction end disagrees with the germline gene, perhaps due to a read error. The CDR3 region is CASRNPGISNTEALF. CDR3 nucleotides: TGTGCCAGCAGGAACCCCGGGATATCGAACACTGAAGCTCTCTTT. This chain links TRBV10-3 with TRBJ1-1; D is ambiguous. This CDR3 is 15 amino acids long. Looked up from germline, CDR1 is ENHRY and CDR2 is SYGVKD.

The V call is TRBV9, the J call TRBJ1-2, with unresolved D. The CDR3 totals 11 residues. CDR1 is SGDLS, CDR2 YYNGEE, per germline. Trimming removed 5 bases from V and 7 bases from J, with 9 bases in between. The DNA for the CDR3 is TGTGCCAGCAGTTGTTCGGTTGGCTACACCTTC. Translated, it gives CASSCSVGYTF.

This clonotype turned up a few times. DNA of the CDR3: TGCAGCGCCGGCCGAGACTCTTCCTTATTATATGGCTACACCTTC. It specifies CSAGRDSSLLYGYTF. The V call is TRBV29-1, the J call TRBJ1-2, with unresolved D. V was clipped by 7 bases and J by 5 bases, with 23 bases between them. CDR3 length: 15 residues. Germline V gene lookup returns CDR1 SQVTM and CDR2 ANQGSEA. Looking up the rest from reference TRBV29-1 and TRBJ1-2 gives the full variable domain: SAVISQKPSRDICQRGTSLTIQCQVDSQVTMMFWYRQQPGQSLTLIATANQGSEATYESGFVIDKFPISRPNLTFSTLTVSNMSPEDSSIYLCSAGRDSSLLYGYTFGSGTRLTVV.

The genes are TRBV7-9 and TRBJ2-3; 9 bases match TRBD2. The V and J ends lost 4 bases and 4 bases, in that order; junction bases with no gene match: 9. The germline CDR1 and CDR2 sequences are SEHNR and FQNEAQ (reference sequence). The CDR3 sequence is 16 residues long. For the CDR3, the DNA is TGTGCCAGCAGCTCCATAGCGGGAGAGGGTGCAGATACGCAGTATTTT. It yields the protein CASSSIAGEGADTQYF.

This clonotype has ten or more counts. This chain joins TRBV20-1 and TRBJ2-5, with D possibly called TRBD1 or TRBD2 (7 bases each). V lost 5 bases and J 1 base, leaving 17 bases between the germline ends. The length of the CDR3 is 15 residues. Germline CDR1 is DFQATT and CDR2 is SNEGSKA (reference sequence). The CDR3 DNA sequence: TGCAGTGCTGAGGGGGCTAGCGGCTCCCAAGAGACCCAGTACTTC. Amino acids: CSAEGASGSQETQYF.

This clonotype was seen ten or more times. V is TRBV20-1 and J is TRBJ2-2; D gene unclear. Germline loops: CDR1 DFQATT, CDR2 SNEGSKA (reference sequence). V was cut by 0 bases and J by 4 bases, with 9 bases left in between. The CDR3 is 14 amino acids. DNA of the CDR3: TGCAGTGCTAGAGATCATCGTCTCACCGGGGAGCTGTTTTTT. Translated, it gives CSARDHRLTGELFF.

The sample holds many counts of this clonotype. This chain connects TRBV7-2 to TRBJ2-7; D perhaps matches TRBD2 (6 bases). Germline V lookup: CDR1 SGHTA, CDR2 FQGNSA. This CDR3 is 16 amino acids long. The V end was cut by 4 bases, the J end by 2 bases, with 18 bases between. The CDR3 DNA is TGTGCCAGCAGCTATCACACCGGGACTCGGGCCTACGAGCAGTACTTC. Residues: CASSYHTGTRAYEQYF.

V gene TRBV6-5 combines with J gene TRBJ2-5; the match to TRBD1 covers 8 bases. The CDR3 contains 15 residues. V was pared by 2 bases and J by 2 bases, with 4 bases of the junction left unmatched. The V gene's germline CDR1 is MNHEY and CDR2 SVGAGI. The CDR3 spells CASSYPGGGQETQYF. The CDR3 DNA reads as TGTGCCAGCAGTTACCCAGGGGGCGGACAAGAGACCCAGTACTTC.

This clonotype was found many times. The V gene is TRBV13, the J gene TRBJ2-5; D is uncertain. Deletions cut 4 bases from V and 0 bases from J, with 6 bases between. The CDR3 length is 13 residues. Looked up from germline, CDR1 is PRHDT and CDR2 is FYEKMQ (reference sequence). This CDR3 reads CASSSDDQETQYF. The CDR3 DNA reads TGTGCCAGCAGCTCGGACGACCAAGAGACCCAGTACTTC.

With regard to this clonotype: One end of the junction varies from germline; a read error may be responsible. The rearrangement joins TRBV7-2 to TRBJ2-7; either TRBD1 or TRBD2 may fit D (5 bases each). The DNA end is a closer match to TRBJ2-1, so the J assignment may be wrong. The CDR3 totals 14 residues. Per the germline V gene, CDR1 is SGHTA and CDR2 is FQGNSA. CDR3 protein: CASSQVGTRNEQFF. The CDR3 coding sequence is TGCGCCAGCAGCCAAGTCGGGACGAGGAATGAGCAGTTCTTC.

DNA for the CDR3: TGTGCCAGTAGTGTAACGGGGAACGGGTGGGCCCACGATGGCTACACCTTC. It yields the protein CASSVTGNGWAHDGYTF. The chain carries TRBV19 and TRBJ1-2; D unclear. The CDR3 has 17 residues. Trimming took 5 bases from V and 6 from J, leaving 25 bases between them. The germline gives CDR1 LNHDA, CDR2 SQIVND (reference sequence).

This clonotype was counted only a few times. The rearrangement joins TRBV7-2 to TRBJ1-2; D is uncertain. The CDR3 has 14 amino acids. Deletions cut 5 bases from V and 3 bases from J, with 13 bases between. Germline assignment: CDR1 SGHTA and CDR2 FQGNSA. CDR3 in amino acids: CASSEPGLDYGYTF. CDR3 nucleotide sequence: TGTGCCAGCAGCGAACCCGGGCTCGACTATGGCTACACCTTC.

This clonotype occurred many times. The V and J genes are TRBV27 and TRBJ1-6; possibly TRBD1 for D (6 bases). There are 15 residues in the CDR3. Germline V gives CDR1 MNHEY, CDR2 SMNVEV (reference sequence). The V and J ends lost 5 bases and 7 bases respectively, with 15 bases between them. In nucleotides, the CDR3 is TGTGCCAGCAGTGTCCTTGGTCAGGGGAATTCACCCCTCCACTTT. Protein product: CASSVLGQGNSPLHF.

DNA of the CDR3: TGTGCCAGCAGCTTAGGTTGGAGGCAGGGAAGGGATCTTAACTATGGCTACACCTTC. Amino acids: CASSLGWRQGRDLNYGYTF. The chain has TRBV7-2 and TRBJ1-2, with D possibly matching TRBD1 (5 bases). Trimming took 1 base from V and 1 from J, leaving 22 bases between them. CDR3 length: 19 residues. Germline values: CDR1 SGHTA, CDR2 FQGNSA.

This clonotype was seen many times. The rearrangement joins TRBV7-2 to TRBJ1-6; D remains unclear. Trimming stripped 7 bases from V and 7 bases from J, with 8 bases between. Germline lookup yields CDR1 SGHTA and CDR2 FQGNSA. This CDR3 region has 12 residues. The CDR3 sequence: CASTPVNSPLHF. The CDR3 coding sequence is TGTGCCAGCACTCCCGTCAATTCACCCCTCCACTTT.

V is TRBV7-9 and J is TRBJ1-2; tentative D call: TRBD1 (6 bases). CDR1 and CDR2 from the germline V gene are SEHNR and FQNEAQ (reference sequence). The CDR3 has 15 residues. V was trimmed by 6 bases and J by 4 bases, leaving 18 bases between them. For the CDR3, the DNA is TGTGCCAGCAGTTTAAGCGGCAGGGGAAGCTATGGCTACACCTTC. It is translated as CASSLSGRGSYGYTF.

A note on this clonotype: A read error may account for a junction end that differs from germline. J is TRBJ1-1 and V is TRBV9; no definite D call. This CDR3 is 13 amino acids long. The germline CDR1 and CDR2 sequences are SGDLS and YYNGEE. CDR3 sequence: CASSLGLNTAAFF. The DNA for the CDR3 is TGTGCCAGCAGTTTGGGCCTGAACACTGCAGCTTTCTTT.

There are a few counts of this clonotype. The rearrangement links TRBV12-3 or TRBV12-4 to TRBJ1-1; TRBD1 aligns across 8 bases. CDR3 length equals 16 residues. With 2 bases clipped from V and 5 bases from J, the junction kept 10 bases outside the gene matches. The CDR3: CASSLPSGGERTEAFF. The CDR3 DNA reads TGTGCCAGCAGTTTACCTTCAGGGGGCGAGAGGACTGAAGCTTTCTTT.

V gene TRBV5-4 combines with J gene TRBJ2-7; 9 nucleotides match TRBD2. The germline V gene has CDR1 SGHNT and CDR2 YYREEE (reference sequence). J gave up 5 bases and V 6 bases, and 9 bases lay outside the gene matches. The CDR3 runs 14 residues. CDR3 residues: CASKYSGSVHEQYF. CDR3 nucleotides: TGTGCCAGCAAGTATAGCGGGAGTGTACACGAGCAGTACTTC.

This chain links TRBV11-2 with TRBJ1-1; maybe TRBD1 (5 bases). The CDR3 totals 13 residues. V was pared by 5 bases and J by 6 bases, with 13 bases between. CDR1 is SGHAT and CDR2 is FQNNGV in the germline V gene. The CDR3 is CASSQDTGPEAFF. In nucleotides, the CDR3 is TGTGCCAGCAGCCAAGATACAGGCCCTGAAGCTTTCTTT.

The chain links TRBV19 to TRBJ2-6, with D perhaps matching TRBD2 (5 bases). Trimming took 7 bases from V and 4 from J, leaving 35 bases between them. The V gene's germline CDR1 is LNHDA and CDR2 SQIVND (reference sequence). CDR3 size: 22 residues. The chain's CDR3 is CASIGWEPYLSSPISGANVLTF. CDR3 bases: TGTGCCAGTATCGGGTGGGAGCCCTATCTCTCATCTCCAATCTCAGGGGCCAACGTCCTGACTTTC.

Points on this clonotype: A single base separates this from a much larger clone, so it may be a read error. The J gene is TRBJ1-4, the V gene TRBV2, with TRBD1 matching over 7 bases. The CDR3 length is 12 residues. In germline, CDR1 is SNHLY, CDR2 FYNNEI. V dropped 8 bases and J dropped 5; count of bases not matched to a gene: 2. CDR3 in DNA: TGTGCCAGCGGGGGACAGAATGAAAAACTGTTTTTT. Its translation: CASGGQNEKLFF.